The entry below gives a single T cell receptor beta chain sequence along with its context. The antigen is unknown. TCRB transcripts that were expressed got sequenced, as all of the isolated RNA had been reverse transcribed. Sequencing used immunoSEQ multiplex PCR; TCRdb keeps in-frame clones, though not all of them. This sample has about 700,000 clones, with around an eighth found just once. There are 14 residues in the CDR3. V was cut by 7 bases and J by 7 bases, with 17 bases left in between. Germline lookup yields CDR1 MDHEN and CDR2 SYDVKM. The sample belongs to a study of beta chain features in type 1 diabetes. On the study more broadly: When patients were set against healthy donors, age, gender and cell yields were similar. Study findings and constraints: Moderate yet significant TCRB CDR3 shortening was seen in Type 1 diabetes patients in all four CD4+ subsets. A pattern of fewer insertions and more deletions at VDJ junctions was seen in type 1 diabetes patients.

Using CD45RO/CCR7/CD25/CD127/CD95/CD27, CD4+ naive, central memory, regulatory and stem cell-like memory cells were sorted. The clonotype originates from a man aged 18 to 29 with type 1 diabetes. The chain employs TRBV28 and TRBJ1-5; TRBD1 is a possible D gene (6 bases). What was sequenced was naive CD4+ T cells from blood. CDR3 amino acids: CASTIPGGSQPQHF. DNA of the CDR3: TGTGCCAGCACCATCCCGGGGGGCAGCCAGCCCCAGCATTTT. The full variable domain, completed using reference TRBV28 and TRBJ1-5, is DVKVTQSSRYLVKRTGEKVFLECVQDMDHENMFWYRQDPGLGLRLIYFSYDVKMKEKGDIPEGYSVSREKKERFSLILESASTNQTSMYLCASTIPGGSQPQHFGDGTRLSIL.